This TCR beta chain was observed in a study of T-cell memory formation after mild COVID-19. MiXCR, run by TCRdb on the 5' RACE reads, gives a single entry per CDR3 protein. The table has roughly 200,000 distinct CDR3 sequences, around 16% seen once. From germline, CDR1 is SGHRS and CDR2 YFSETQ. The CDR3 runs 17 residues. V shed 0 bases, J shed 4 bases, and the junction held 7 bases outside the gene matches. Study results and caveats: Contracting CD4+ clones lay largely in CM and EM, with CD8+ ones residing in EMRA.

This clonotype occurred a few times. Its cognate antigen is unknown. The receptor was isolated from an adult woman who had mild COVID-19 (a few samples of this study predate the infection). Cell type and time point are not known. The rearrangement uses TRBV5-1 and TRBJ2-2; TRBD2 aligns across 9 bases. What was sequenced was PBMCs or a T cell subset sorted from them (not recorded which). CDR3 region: CASSLGAGGPSTGELFF. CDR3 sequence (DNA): TGCGCCAGCAGCTTGGGTGCGGGAGGGCCCTCCACCGGGGAGCTGTTTTTT.